A selection of T cell receptor beta chains follows, all from one sample in a study of T cells in tumors after PD-1 blockade. Here immunoSEQ multiplex PCR was the method, and the copy in TCRdb shows in-frame clones only, minus some. The table shows about 33,000 clones, with just under 80% occurring only once. The sequenced sample was PBMCs, obtained before anti-PD-1 treatment. Every receptor here comes from a human donor with basal cell carcinoma. Each CDR3 is given with its conserved first and last residue. The D gene is left open where the match is weak. Not every row has a clone size; where given, it reads once, few, many or a size class.

J gene | clone size | D gene | CDR3 length | V gene | CDR3 DNA | CDR3 protein
TRBJ2-1 | . | TRBD2 | 15 | TRBV19 | TGTGCCAGTAGTATAGCCAGCGGGGGGGGTAATGAGCAGTTCTTC | CASSIASGGGNEQFF
TRBJ2-7 | . | TRBD2 | 15 | TRBV7-2 | TGTGCCAGCAGCCCGAATAGCGGGGTTTCCTACGAGCAGTACTTC | CASSPNSGVSYEQYF
TRBJ1-2 | . | . | 13 | TRBV10-3 | TGTGCCATCAGTGAGCGGCAGGACTATGGCTACACCTTC | CAISERQDYGYTF
TRBJ1-5 | . | . | 13 | TRBV4-3 | TGCGCCAGCAGCCAAGATTCTTGGCAGCCCCAGCATTTT | CASSQDSWQPQHF
TRBJ2-3 | . | . | 15 | TRBV27 | TGTGCCAGCAGTTTGCAGGACCCTAGCACAGATACGCAGTATTTT | CASSLQDPSTDTQYF
TRBJ1-1 | . | TRBD1 | 16 | TRBV4-3 | TGCGCCAGCAGCCATGACCCGGACAGGGGGAACACTGAAGCTTTCTTT | CASSHDPDRGNTEAFF
TRBJ2-7 | . | TRBD2 | 14 | TRBV7-2 | TGTGCCGTTACGGGGGGGGCTCTGAACTACGAGCAGTACTTC | CAVTGGALNYEQYF
TRBJ1-1 | . | . | 15 | TRBV5-8 | TGTGCCAGCCCCCCCACTCGGGGGTCGGGGACTGAAGCTTTCTTT | CASPPTRGSGTEAFF
TRBJ2-7 | . | TRBD2 | 15 | TRBV3-1/TRBV3-2 | TGTGCCAGCAGCCAGGCGGGACTAGCGGGGGTCGAGCAGTACTTC | CASSQAGLAGVEQYF
TRBJ1-1 | . | . | 14 | TRBV6-5 | TGTGCCAGCAGTTACAGGGCCAGGAACACTGAAGCTTTCTTT | CASSYRARNTEAFF
TRBJ2-7 | . | TRBD1 | 15 | TRBV5-1 | TGCGCCAGCAGCTCCGGACAGGGCTCAATTGACGAGCAGTACTTC | CASSSGQGSIDEQYF
TRBJ2-5 | . | . | 11 | TRBV20-1 | TGCAGTGCTCCCCTCCCTGAGACCCAGTACTTC | CSAPLPETQYF
TRBJ2-1 | . | . | 14 | TRBV6-1 | TGTGCCAGCAGTGAAATCGGGCAGATCAATGAGCAGTTCTTC | CASSEIGQINEQFF
TRBJ2-7 | . | . | 12 | TRBV18 | TGTGCCAGCTCACCTGATTCCGGGGAGCAGTACTTC | CASSPDSGEQYF
TRBJ2-7 | few | TRBD2 | 14 | TRBV9 | TGTGCCAGCAGCGCCCTAGCGGCAAGCTACGAGCAGTACTTC | CASSALAASYEQYF
TRBJ1-2 | . | TRBD1 | 15 | TRBV5-4 | TGTGCCAGCAGCTTGGTGGGACAGGTCCTCCGAGGCTACACCTTC | CASSLVGQVLRGYTF
TRBJ2-3 | . | . | 16 | TRBV19 | TGTGCCAGTAGCATGAATCCGGGACGGAGCACAGATACGCAGTATTTT | CASSMNPGRSTDTQYF
TRBJ1-3 | once | . | 16 | TRBV9 | TGTGCCAGCAGCTATGCCCCGCAGGGCTCTGGAAACACCATATATTTT | CASSYAPQGSGNTIYF
TRBJ2-3 | . | . | 13 | TRBV29-1 | TGCAGCGTCTTAGCGGCTAGCACAGATACGCAGTATTTT | CSVLAASTDTQYF